The 21 T cell receptor beta chains below were found in one sample sequenced in a study of OX40 agonist ivuxolimab in advanced cancers. Libraries were prepared by immunoSEQ multiplex PCR; TCRdb keeps only in-frame clonotypes and omits some of them. The table records 150,000 to 190,000 clones, around 94% of them present only once. Sequencing was performed on CD4+ or CD8+ T cells sorted from blood, taken in a trial of the OX40 agonist ivuxolimab. The receptors were sampled from an adult with an advanced solid tumor such as melanoma, head and neck, liver or kidney cancer.

The chain recombines TRBV5-1 with TRBJ2-2, with D perhaps being TRBD1 or TRBD2 (5 bases each). The length of the CDR3 is 15 residues. In germline, CDR1 is SGHRS, CDR2 YFSETQ. V was trimmed by 2 bases and J by 0 bases, leaving 8 bases between them. Here the CDR3 reads CASSFGTANTGELFF. The CDR3 nucleotides read TGCGCCAGCAGCTTCGGGACGGCGAACACCGGGGAGCTGTTTTTT.

The chain is built from TRBV2 and TRBJ1-1, with no clear D. CDR1 is SNHLY and CDR2 is FYNNEI in the germline V gene. The CDR3 has 11 amino acids. V was shortened by 6 bases and J by 8 bases, with 10 bases between the two germline ends. The CDR3 reads CASSPRREAFF. In nucleotides, the CDR3 is TGTGCCAGCAGCCCCAGGAGAGAAGCTTTCTTT.

The CDR3: CASSFGQNTGELFF. In DNA, the CDR3 is TGTGCCAGCAGCTTCGGACAGAACACCGGGGAGCTGTTTTTT. The rearrangement uses TRBV7-2 and TRBJ2-2; possibly TRBD1 for D (5 bases). Germline values: CDR1 SGHTA, CDR2 FQGNSA. The CDR3 loop spans 14 amino acids. The V and J ends lost 3 bases and 1 base respectively, with 6 bases between them.

The chain carries TRBV5-1 and TRBJ1-2; D gene uncertain. The ends were cut back, 0 bases at V and 3 bases at J, with 6 bases in the middle. The CDR3 loop spans 13 amino acids. Germline CDR1 and CDR2: SGHRS and YFSETQ. The DNA of the CDR3 is TGCGCCAGCAGCTTGGAGCAGCACTATGGCTACACCTTC. It is translated as CASSLEQHYGYTF.

The chain couples TRBV5-4 to TRBJ1-6; D remains unclear. The V end was cut by 0 bases, the J end by 6 bases, with 13 bases between. Germline V gene lookup returns CDR1 SGHNT and CDR2 YYREEE (reference sequence). The CDR3 has 16 residues. The DNA of the CDR3 is TGTGCCAGCAGCTTGGGTACGGGGAGCATTAATTCACCCCTCCACTTT. Protein sequence: CASSLGTGSINSPLHF.

The chain combines TRBV5-8 with TRBJ1-5; 8 bases map to TRBD1. The V gene's germline CDR1 is SGHTS and CDR2 YDEGEE. The CDR3 sequence is 14 residues long. V was clipped by 5 bases and J by 6 bases; unmatched bases: 7. The CDR3 DNA sequence: TGTGCCAGCAGTTTATGGACAGGGACTCAGCCCCAGCATTTT. It encodes CASSLWTGTQPQHF.

This chain joins TRBV6-6 and TRBJ2-3, with 15 bases aligning to TRBD2. The CDR3 contains 16 residues. CDR1 is MNHNY and CDR2 is SVGAGI in the germline V gene (reference sequence). With V trimmed by 2 bases and J by 4 bases, 1 base remained unmatched. CDR3 loop: CASSYGTSGGSDTQYF. DNA for the CDR3: TGTGCCAGCAGTTACGGGACTAGCGGGGGGTCAGATACGCAGTATTTT.

This clone appeared once. V gene TRBV5-5 combines with J gene TRBJ1-4, with 10 bases that match TRBD1. The germline CDR1 and CDR2 sequences are SGHKS and YYEKEE (reference sequence). Trimming at V came to 2 bases and at J to 8 bases, leaving 3 bases not matched to a gene. This CDR3 has 14 residues. The CDR3 DNA follows: TGTGCCAGCAGCTTCGCGGGACAGGGGGAAAAACTGTTTTTT. This codes for CASSFAGQGEKLFF.

This chain links TRBV28 with TRBJ2-5; TRBD2 aligns across 11 bases. Germline V gene data show CDR1 as MDHEN and CDR2 as SYDVKM. Trimming at V came to 5 bases and at J to 7 bases, leaving 9 bases not matched to a gene. There are 15 residues in the CDR3. CDR3 coding DNA: TGTGCCAGCAGTCTTAGCGGGAGGGCCATTGGGACCCAGTACTTC. Translation: CASSLSGRAIGTQYF.

The chain combines TRBV7-2 with TRBJ1-5; no clear D. The V and J ends lost 3 bases and 7 bases respectively, with 19 bases between them. The CDR3 totals 16 residues. CDR1 and CDR2 from the germline V gene are SGHTA and FQGNSA. CDR3 sequence reads: CASSFLPHGEGQPQHF. The CDR3, as DNA: TGTGCCAGCAGCTTTTTACCCCACGGGGAGGGACAGCCCCAGCATTTT.

This chain links TRBV6-5 with TRBJ1-2; D gene uncertain. V lost 6 bases to trimming and J lost 0 bases, with 2 bases between them. Germline V gene data show CDR1 as MNHEY and CDR2 as SVGAGI. The CDR3 is 11 residues long. CDR3 DNA sequence: TGTGCCAGCAGCACTAACTATGGCTACACCTTC. Encoded protein: CASSTNYGYTF.

The chain couples TRBV7-9 to TRBJ1-1, with TRBD1 matching 7 bases. This CDR3 region has 14 residues. J was trimmed by 0 bases and V by 10 bases; bases with no gene match: 8. CDR1 and CDR2 (germline): SEHNR, FQNEAQ (reference sequence). The CDR3 loop is CATTLDRLNTEAFF. The CDR3 region has the DNA TGTGCCACCACCCTGGACAGGCTGAACACTGAAGCTTTCTTT.

CDR3 amino acids: CASSRTGPDYEQYF. The CDR3 DNA is TGTGCCAGCAGCCGGACAGGGCCGGACTACGAGCAGTACTTC. This sequence joins TRBV6-5 and TRBJ2-7, with 8 nucleotides matching TRBD1. Germline CDR1 and CDR2: MNHEY and SVGAGI. This CDR3 is 14 amino acids long. V shed 6 bases, J shed 3 bases, and the junction held 7 bases outside the gene matches.

The genes are TRBV19 and TRBJ1-4, with D perhaps TRBD1 (5 bases). The CDR3 extends over 13 amino acids. Per germline, CDR1 LNHDA and CDR2 SQIVND (reference sequence). V lost 10 bases, J lost 5 bases, and 14 bases lay in between. Here the CDR3 reads CATRGVMNEKLFF. CDR3 DNA sequence: TGTGCCACTAGAGGGGTAATGAATGAAAAACTGTTTTTT. The full variable domain, its missing parts supplied by reference TRBV19 and TRBJ1-4, is DGGITQSPKYLFRKEGQNVTLSCEQNLNHDAMYWYRQDPGQGLRLIYYSQIVNDFQKGDIAEGYSVSREKKESFPLTVTSAQKNPTAFYLCATRGVMNEKLFFGSGTQLSVL.

The chain recombines TRBV7-2 with TRBJ2-1; 8 bases are a match to TRBD2. CDR3 length: 16 amino acids. Germline CDR1 SGHTA, CDR2 FQGNSA. J was trimmed by 0 bases and V by 4 bases; bases with no gene match: 5. This chain's CDR3 is CASSSRLASSYNEQFF. The CDR3 nucleotides are TGTGCCAGCAGCTCGCGACTAGCGTCCTCCTACAATGAGCAGTTCTTC.

V gene TRBV5-4 combines with J gene TRBJ2-5, with unresolved D. The CDR3 has 13 residues. Germline loops: CDR1 SGHNT, CDR2 YYREEE (reference sequence). V shed 1 base and J shed 5 bases, with 9 bases lying between them. CDR3 sequence reads: CASSLRVVETQYF. The CDR3 coding sequence is TGTGCCAGCAGCTTGAGGGTCGTTGAGACCCAGTACTTC.

The V gene is TRBV28, the J gene TRBJ2-7; TRBD1 agrees at 8 bases. After removal of 7 bases from V and 2 bases from J, the junction contained 10 bases not matched to a gene. CDR1 and CDR2 (germline): MDHEN, SYDVKM. This CDR3 is built from 15 residues. The CDR3 spells CASTSPGQVAYEQYF. The CDR3 DNA sequence: TGTGCCAGCACCTCACCGGGACAGGTGGCCTACGAGCAGTACTTC.

The V gene is TRBV5-5, the J gene TRBJ1-4; 9 bases map to TRBD1. Germline V CDR1 and CDR2: SGHKS, YYEKEE (reference sequence). The CDR3 spans 17 residues. The V gene end was trimmed by 5 bases and the J gene end by 3 bases; junction bases not matched to a gene: 11. DNA for the CDR3: TGTGCCAGCAGACGAACAGGGGGCAAAGGCTCTAATGAAAAACTGTTTTTT. This encodes CASRRTGGKGSNEKLFF. Drawing the rest from reference TRBV5-5 and TRBJ1-4, the complete variable domain is DAGVTQSPTHLIKTRGQQVTLRCSPISGHKSVSWYQQVLGQGPQFIFQYYEKEERGRGNFPDRFSARQFPNYSSELNVNALLLGDSALYLCASRRTGGKGSNEKLFFGSGTQLSVL.

The gene calls are TRBV7-6 and TRBJ2-7; D tentatively fits TRBD1 or TRBD2 (5 bases each). This CDR3 has 15 amino acids. V was trimmed by 5 bases and J by 3 bases, leaving 17 bases between them. CDR1 is SGHVS, CDR2 FNYEAQ, per germline. DNA for the CDR3: TGTGCCAGCAGCCGAAACCCCGGGACCAACTACGAGCAGTACTTC. Translated: CASSRNPGTNYEQYF.

This chain links TRBV18 with TRBJ1-5; no reliable D call. The CDR3 runs 15 residues. In germline, CDR1 is KGHSH, CDR2 LQKENI. V lost 2 bases to trimming and J lost 7 bases, with 15 bases between them. This chain's CDR3 is CASSPGSLLGQPQHF. CDR3 bases: TGTGCCAGCTCACCAGGCAGCCTCCTAGGACAGCCCCAGCATTTT.

This clone was observed once. The V call is TRBV11-3, the J call TRBJ2-1, with 8 bases that match TRBD2. V dropped 1 base and J dropped 1; count of bases not matched to a gene: 9. Per the germline V gene, CDR1 is SGHNT and CDR2 is YENEEA. The CDR3 is made up of 18 amino acids. The CDR3: CASSLGPLSGGSYNEQFF. The CDR3 DNA is TGTGCCAGCAGCTTAGGGCCCCTCAGCGGGGGATCCTACAATGAGCAGTTCTTC. Filled out from reference TRBV11-3 and TRBJ2-1, the complete variable domain reads EAGVVQSPRYKIIEKKQPVAFWCNPISGHNTLYWYLQNLGQGPELLIRYENEEAVDDSQLPKDRFSAERLKGVDSTLKIQPAELGDSAVYLCASSLGPLSGGSYNEQFFGPGTRLTVL.